A single sample is the source of the 25 T cell receptor beta chains below, sequenced in a study of control samples from healthy donors and cancer patients. Some clones are missing from TCRdb's copy, which holds only in-frame ones; the method was immunoSEQ multiplex PCR. The sample shows under 70,000 clones, approximately 86% of them seen only once. The source material was blood. The origin of the receptors is a man over 45 in good health.

The chain recombines TRBV3-1 (or the pseudogene TRBV3-2) with TRBJ2-7; the D gene is possibly TRBD2 (6 bases). The germline V gene has CDR1 LGHDT and CDR2 YNNKEL (reference sequence). The V gene lost 5 bases and the J gene lost 1 base, with 15 bases spanning the gap. The CDR3 extends over 15 amino acids. The chain's CDR3 is CASSKGLQRSYEQYF. The CDR3 region has the DNA TGTGCCAGCAGCAAGGGACTCCAACGATCCTACGAGCAGTACTTC.

This sequence joins TRBV25-1 and TRBJ1-6, with TRBD1 matching 7 bases. The CDR3 is 15 amino acids. V lost 1 base, J lost 9 bases, and 6 bases stayed unmatched. The germline CDR1 and CDR2 sequences are MGHDK and SYGVNS. The CDR3 loop reads CASSESGGLISPLHF. The CDR3 region has the DNA TGTGCCAGCAGTGAATCAGGGGGGCTTATTTCACCCCTCCACTTT.

Only a few counts were recorded for this clone. The chain uses TRBV6-6 and TRBJ2-7; D is unclear. The germline V gene has CDR1 MNHNY and CDR2 SVGAGI (reference sequence). The CDR3 runs 12 residues. V lost 2 bases to trimming and J lost 5 bases, with 7 bases between them. CDR3 nucleotide sequence: TGTGCCAGCAGTTACGCTGGGGACGAGCAGTACTTC. Protein product: CASSYAGDEQYF.

The chain has TRBV3-1 (or the pseudogene TRBV3-2) and TRBJ1-1; 8 bases map to TRBD1. The CDR3 runs 16 residues. Per the germline V gene, CDR1 is LGHDT and CDR2 is YNNKEL (reference sequence). Trimming removed 1 base from V and 5 bases from J; junction bases left unmatched: 9. DNA of the CDR3: TGTGCCAGCAGCCAAGTTTCGCGACAGGGGAGGACTGAAGCTTTCTTT. Its protein is CASSQVSRQGRTEAFF.

This sequence joins TRBV7-8 and TRBJ1-5; 7 bases are shared with TRBD1. The CDR3 is 16 amino acids. With 1 base clipped from V and 6 bases from J, the junction kept 9 bases outside the gene matches. From germline, CDR1 is SGHVS and CDR2 FQNEAQ. The CDR3 coding sequence is TGTGCCAGCAGCTTAGAAGCCGCAGGGGGGGTTCAGCCCCAGCATTTT. Protein product: CASSLEAAGGVQPQHF.

The chain links TRBV3-1 (or the pseudogene TRBV3-2) to TRBJ2-1, with D hard to call. Germline values: CDR1 LGHDT, CDR2 YNNKEL (reference sequence). The V end lost 4 bases, the J end lost 6 bases, and 13 bases lay between the germline ends. This CDR3 is 14 amino acids long. CDR3: CASSLRRFGNEQFF. The DNA for the CDR3 is TGTGCCAGCAGCCTACGGCGGTTTGGCAATGAGCAGTTCTTC.

The chain recombines TRBV10-1 with TRBJ2-1, with 10 nucleotides matching TRBD2. The CDR3 has 15 amino acids. The germline gives CDR1 WNHNN, CDR2 SYGVQD (reference sequence). V shed 6 bases, J shed 3 bases, and the junction held 5 bases outside the gene matches. DNA for the CDR3: TGCGCCAGCAGCGATGGACTAGCGGTCTACAATGAGCAGTTCTTC. Its translation is CASSDGLAVYNEQFF.

V usage is TRBV30 and J usage is TRBJ2-1, with D uncertain. Looked up from germline, CDR1 is GTSNPN and CDR2 is SVGIG (reference sequence). The CDR3 is 12 amino acids. The germline V and J ends were trimmed by 0 bases and 8 bases, with 8 bases remaining between them. CDR3 nucleotide sequence: TGTGCCTGGAGTGTAGCTTTCGATGAGCAGTTCTTC. This translates into CAWSVAFDEQFF.

This chain connects TRBV24-1 to TRBJ2-3, with a tentative D call TRBD1 (6 bases). The V gene lost 0 bases and the J gene lost 5 bases, with 11 bases spanning the gap. The CDR3 loop spans 15 amino acids. The germline CDR1 and CDR2 sequences are KGHDR and SFDVKD. CDR3 sequence reads: CATSDLGGRGDTQYF. The CDR3 coding sequence is TGTGCCACCAGTGATTTGGGGGGCCGAGGAGATACGCAGTATTTT.

The J gene is TRBJ1-4, the V gene TRBV28; D is undetermined. V shed 6 bases and J shed 4 bases, with 12 bases lying between them. CDR1 MDHEN and CDR2 SYDVKM come from the germline V gene. The CDR3 has 14 residues. The CDR3, as DNA: TGTGCCAGCAGATTTTTGCAAAATAATGAAAAACTGTTTTTT. Protein: CASRFLQNNEKLFF.

This rearrangement joins TRBV27 to TRBJ2-6; TRBD1 agrees at 12 bases. This CDR3 has 18 amino acids. V trimming: 2 bases; J trimming: 2 bases; junction bases outside the gene matches: 4. Germline CDR1 MNHEY, CDR2 SMNVEV (reference sequence). CDR3: CASSLTGQGATGANVLTF. Here the CDR3 DNA reads TGTGCCAGCAGTTTAACGGGACAGGGGGCGACTGGGGCCAACGTCCTGACTTTC.

The chain employs TRBV27 and TRBJ1-3; D is uncertain. The germline V and J ends were trimmed by 5 bases and 5 bases, with 19 bases remaining between them. The CDR3 covers 16 residues. From germline, CDR1 is MNHEY and CDR2 SMNVEV (reference sequence). The CDR3 DNA reads as TGTGCCAGCAGTCCCCCCCCCGGGCCTCAAAGAAACACCATATATTTT. This translates into CASSPPPGPQRNTIYF.

This chain connects TRBV25-1 to TRBJ2-5, with D possibly being TRBD1 (5 bases). Per germline, CDR1 MGHDK and CDR2 SYGVNS. V was shortened by 2 bases and J by 0 bases, with 13 bases between the two germline ends. This CDR3 contains 16 residues. The CDR3: CASSEGGRADQETQYF. The CDR3, as DNA: TGTGCCAGCAGTGAAGGCGGCAGGGCCGACCAAGAGACCCAGTACTTC. Complete variable domain (other parts from reference TRBV25-1 and TRBJ2-5): EADIYQTPRYLVIGTGKKITLECSQTMGHDKMYWYQQDPGMELHLIHYSYGVNSTEKGDLSSESTVSRIRTEHFPLTLESARPSHTSQYLCASSEGGRADQETQYFGPGTRLLVL.

Only a few counts were recorded for this clone. The chain uses TRBV7-9 and TRBJ2-7, with no clear D. The CDR3 is 15 amino acids. CDR1 is SEHNR and CDR2 is FQNEAQ in the germline V gene (reference sequence). V dropped 3 bases and J dropped 3 bases, with 15 bases sitting between them. The CDR3 sequence is CASSFEVELHYEQYF. The CDR3 DNA is TGTGCCAGCAGCTTCGAAGTCGAACTCCACTACGAGCAGTACTTC.

This clone was seen only a few times. The V and J genes are TRBV19 and TRBJ1-1, with 7 nucleotides matching TRBD1. The CDR3 runs to 16 residues. Trimming cost V 4 bases and J 0 bases; bases outside gene matches: 8. CDR1 LNHDA and CDR2 SQIVND come from the germline V gene (reference sequence). Here the CDR3 DNA reads TGTGCCAGTAGTAAATACCTGACAGGGTTGAACACTGAAGCTTTCTTT. This translates into CASSKYLTGLNTEAFF.

The CDR3, as DNA: TGCGCCAGCAGCCAAGATTGGACTAGCGGGAGTAGGTCCTACGAGCAGTACTTC. Translated, it gives CASSQDWTSGSRSYEQYF. The chain has TRBV4-1 and TRBJ2-7; 13 bases are a match to TRBD2. This CDR3 has 18 amino acids. Germline lookup yields CDR1 MGHRA and CDR2 YSYEKL. The V gene end was trimmed by 0 bases and the J gene end by 1 base; junction bases not matched to a gene: 6.

The chain has TRBV7-2 and TRBJ2-3; D gene unclear. CDR3 length: 13 amino acids. Trimming took off 2 bases at V and 4 bases at J, with 7 bases between the two ends. Germline V gene data show CDR1 as SGHTA and CDR2 as FQGNSA. The CDR3 region has the DNA TGTGCCAGCAGCTTATGGTTGGCAGATACGCAGTATTTT. Residues: CASSLWLADTQYF.

This clone was counted a single time. This chain uses TRBV6-5 with TRBJ2-1; D ambiguous. CDR3 length: 16 amino acids. Germline assignment: CDR1 MNHEY and CDR2 SVGAGI. The ends were cut back, 2 bases at V and 2 bases at J, with 13 bases in the middle. CDR3 sequence (DNA): TGTGCCAGCAGTTACAGGGCCCCACGCACCTACAATGAGCAGTTCTTC. Translated: CASSYRAPRTYNEQFF.

The rearrangement links TRBV3-1 (or the pseudogene TRBV3-2) to TRBJ1-5; D is ambiguous. This CDR3 comprises 14 residues. The V gene's germline CDR1 is LGHDT and CDR2 YNNKEL (reference sequence). V lost 5 bases and J 2 bases, leaving 10 bases between the germline ends. CDR3 residues: CASSFGLGNQPQHF. The CDR3 coding sequence is TGTGCCAGCAGCTTCGGGTTGGGCAATCAGCCCCAGCATTTT.

This chain connects TRBV2 to TRBJ2-7; D is undetermined. Trimming took off 10 bases at V and 2 bases at J, with 18 bases between the two ends. The CDR3 covers 14 residues. The germline CDR1 and CDR2 sequences are SNHLY and FYNNEI. CDR3 in amino acids: CAKHPPGETYEQYF. The CDR3 nucleotides read TGTGCCAAACATCCTCCCGGCGAGACCTACGAGCAGTACTTC.

This clone was seen a single time. The chain carries TRBV7-3 and TRBJ2-1; TRBD1 agrees at 7 bases. The V segment lost 5 bases and the J segment 9 bases; nucleotides outside the gene matches: 16. This CDR3 has 16 residues. Germline loops: CDR1 SGHTA, CDR2 FQGTGA. In DNA, the CDR3 is TGTGCCAGCAGCCCGACAGGGTTCGTCCAAATTCGTGAGCAGTTCTTC. Its translation is CASSPTGFVQIREQFF.

In this sample, this clone turned up once. The chain links TRBV28 to TRBJ2-3, with D possibly being TRBD1 (5 bases). The V gene lost 1 base and the J gene lost 4 bases, with 21 bases spanning the gap. The germline V gene has CDR1 MDHEN and CDR2 SYDVKM. The CDR3 is made up of 18 amino acids. The CDR3 loop reads CASSLFGPTLRDADTQYF. The CDR3 nucleotides are TGTGCCAGCAGTTTATTCGGTCCAACCCTCAGGGATGCAGATACGCAGTATTTT.

The gene calls are TRBV9 and TRBJ1-1; D possibly corresponds to TRBD1 (5 bases). The V gene lost 5 bases and the J gene lost 4 bases, with 12 bases spanning the gap. CDR3 length: 13 residues. Germline V CDR1 and CDR2: SGDLS, YYNGEE. The CDR3 loop reads CASSAGGATEAFF. CDR3 in DNA: TGTGCCAGCAGTGCCGGTGGGGCCACTGAAGCTTTCTTT.

The rearrangement joins TRBV7-3 to TRBJ2-4, with TRBD2 matching over 16 bases. After removal of 5 bases from V and 13 bases from J, the junction contained 8 bases not matched to a gene. CDR3 size: 15 residues. In germline, CDR1 is SGHTA, CDR2 FQGTGA. The DNA of the CDR3 is TGTGCCAGCAGCCCCGGGGGACTAGCGGGAGGGCCGCAGTACTTC. Translating it yields CASSPGGLAGGPQYF.

The chain carries TRBV7-3 and TRBJ2-5, with 7 bases that match TRBD1. V lost 4 bases and J lost 5; bases outside the gene matches: 7. The CDR3 runs 14 residues. Germline lookup yields CDR1 SGHTA and CDR2 FQGTGA. The CDR3 spells CASSSTGWGETQYF. DNA for the CDR3: TGTGCCAGCAGCTCGACAGGGTGGGGGGAGACCCAGTACTTC.